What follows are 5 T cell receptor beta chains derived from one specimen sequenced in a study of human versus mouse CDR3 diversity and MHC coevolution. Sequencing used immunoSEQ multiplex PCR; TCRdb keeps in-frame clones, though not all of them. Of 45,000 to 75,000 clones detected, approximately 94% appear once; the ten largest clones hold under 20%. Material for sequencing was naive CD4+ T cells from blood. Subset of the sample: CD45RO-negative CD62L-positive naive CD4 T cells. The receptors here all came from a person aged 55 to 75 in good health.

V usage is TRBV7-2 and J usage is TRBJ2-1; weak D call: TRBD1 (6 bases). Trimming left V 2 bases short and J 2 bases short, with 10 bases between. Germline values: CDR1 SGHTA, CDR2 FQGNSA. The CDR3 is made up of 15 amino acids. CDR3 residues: CASSLSQGAYNEQFF. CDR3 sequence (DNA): TGTGCCAGCAGCTTATCACAGGGTGCCTACAATGAGCAGTTCTTC.

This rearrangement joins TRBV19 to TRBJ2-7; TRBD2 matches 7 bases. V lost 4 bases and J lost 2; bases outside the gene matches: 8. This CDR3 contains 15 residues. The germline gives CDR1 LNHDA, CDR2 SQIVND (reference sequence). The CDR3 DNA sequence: TGTGCCAGTAGTACTCTAGCGGTCCGACCCTACGAGCAGTACTTC. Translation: CASSTLAVRPYEQYF.

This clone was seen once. The CDR3 coding sequence is TGTGCCAGCAGCCAAACAGCGGGATCCTACAATGAGCAGTTCTTC. Amino acid sequence: CASSQTAGSYNEQFF. The rearrangement links TRBV14 to TRBJ2-1; 7 bases match TRBD2. The CDR3 length is 15 residues. Germline CDR1 and CDR2: SGHDN and FVKESK. Trimming took 2 bases from V and 1 from J; bases not matched to a gene: 2.

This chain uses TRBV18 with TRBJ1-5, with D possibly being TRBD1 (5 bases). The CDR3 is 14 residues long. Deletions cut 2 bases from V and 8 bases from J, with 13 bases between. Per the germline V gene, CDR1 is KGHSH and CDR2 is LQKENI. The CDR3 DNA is TGTGCCAGCTCACCATCGGGTCCGGGGGAGCCCCAGCATTTT. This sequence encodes CASSPSGPGEPQHF. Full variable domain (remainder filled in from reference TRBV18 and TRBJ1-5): NAGVMQNPRHLVRRRGQEARLRCSPMKGHSHVYWYRQLPEEGLKFMVYLQKENIIDESGMPKERFSAEFPKEGPSILRIQQVVRGDSAAYFCASSPSGPGEPQHFGDGTRLSIL.

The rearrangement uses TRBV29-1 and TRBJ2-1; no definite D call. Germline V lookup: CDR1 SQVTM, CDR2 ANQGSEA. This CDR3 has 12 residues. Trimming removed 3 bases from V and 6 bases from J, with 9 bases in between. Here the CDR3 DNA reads TGCAGCGTTGACCCGCTGGCCAATGAGCAGTTCTTC. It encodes CSVDPLANEQFF.